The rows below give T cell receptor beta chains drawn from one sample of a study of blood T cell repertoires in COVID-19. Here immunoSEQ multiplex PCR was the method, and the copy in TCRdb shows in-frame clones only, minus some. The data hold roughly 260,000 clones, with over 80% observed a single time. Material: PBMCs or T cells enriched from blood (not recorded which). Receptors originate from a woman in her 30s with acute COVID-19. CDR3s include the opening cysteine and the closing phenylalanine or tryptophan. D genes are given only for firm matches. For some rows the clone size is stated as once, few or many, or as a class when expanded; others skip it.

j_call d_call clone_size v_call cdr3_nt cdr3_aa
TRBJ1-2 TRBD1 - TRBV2 TGTGCCAGCAGTGATGGGACAGGGGGCTATGGCTACACCTTC CASSDGTGGYGYTF
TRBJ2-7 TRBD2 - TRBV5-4 TGTGCCAGCAGCTCCCATAGCGGGGGACCCTACGAGCAGTACTTC CASSSHSGGPYEQYF
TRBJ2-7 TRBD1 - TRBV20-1 TGCAGTGCTAGTCCCGGGACAGGGGGCTACGAGCAGTACTTC CSASPGTGGYEQYF
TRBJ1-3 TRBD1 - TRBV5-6 TGTGCCAGCAGCTTCTGGGACAGATATTCTGGAAACACCATATATTTT CASSFWDRYSGNTIYF
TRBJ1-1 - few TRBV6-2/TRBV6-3 TGTGCCAGCAGCCCCCTCGCAGGGTCAGGTAATGAAGCTTTCTTT CASSPLAGSGNEAFF
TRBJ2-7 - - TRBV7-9 TGTGCCAGCAGCTTGTCGCTAGCCGACGAGCAGTACTTC CASSLSLADEQYF
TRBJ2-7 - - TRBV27 TGTGCCAGCAGGGAGGGCCCCTACTACGAGCAGTACTTC CASREGPYYEQYF
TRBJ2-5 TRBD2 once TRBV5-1 TGCGCCAGCAGCTTGGGCCCGGGACTAGCTGAGACCCAGTACTTC CASSLGPGLAETQYF
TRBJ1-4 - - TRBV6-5 TGTGCCAGCAGGCCCGTGCGGGGGGGAGATGAAAAACTGTTTTTT CASRPVRGGDEKLFF
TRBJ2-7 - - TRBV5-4 TGTGCCAGCAGCTTGGGCGGAGGTGGCGAGCAGTACTTC CASSLGGGGEQYF
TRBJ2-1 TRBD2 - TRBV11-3 TGTGCCAGCAGCCCTCGACTAGCGGGGGGATACAATGAGCAGTTCTTC CASSPRLAGGYNEQFF
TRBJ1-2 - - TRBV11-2 TGTGCCAGCAGCTCTGGACGTAGGAGGCTTATCTATGGCTACACCTTC CASSSGRRRLIYGYTF